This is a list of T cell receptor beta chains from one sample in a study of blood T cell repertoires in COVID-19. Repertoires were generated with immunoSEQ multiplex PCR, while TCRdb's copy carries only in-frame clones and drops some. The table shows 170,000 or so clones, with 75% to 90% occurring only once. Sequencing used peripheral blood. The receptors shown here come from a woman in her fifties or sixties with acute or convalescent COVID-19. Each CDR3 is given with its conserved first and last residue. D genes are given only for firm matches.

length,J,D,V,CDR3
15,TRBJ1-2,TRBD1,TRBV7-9,CASSSRDRGVYGYTF
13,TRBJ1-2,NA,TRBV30,CAWASGTRYGYTF
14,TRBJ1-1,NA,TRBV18,CASSPGAGLAEAFF
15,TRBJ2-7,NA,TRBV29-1,CSVSGGTLLSYEQYF
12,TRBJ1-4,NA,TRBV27,CASSFPGEKLFF
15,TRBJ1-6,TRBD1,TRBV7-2,CASSLESTGVSPLHF
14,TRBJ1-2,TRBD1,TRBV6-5,CASSLAGQVYGYTF
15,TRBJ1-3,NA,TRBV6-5,CASSTDRFSGNTIYF
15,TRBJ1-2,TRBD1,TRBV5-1,CASSTDPQGAGGYTF
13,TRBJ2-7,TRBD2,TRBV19,CASSRTSGYEQYF
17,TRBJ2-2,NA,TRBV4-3,CASSQGAQAGDSGELFF
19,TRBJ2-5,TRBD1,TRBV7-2,CASSSRTGGAPRKQETQYF
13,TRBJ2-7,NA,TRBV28,CASGLTEPYEQYF
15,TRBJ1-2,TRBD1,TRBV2,CASTRRTGLYYGYTF
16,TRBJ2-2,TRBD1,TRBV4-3,CASSQSPTGGAGELFF